The clone carrying this T cell receptor (beta chain) was recorded only once. Its antigen is unknown. This specimen comes from a study of cytomegalovirus exposure and HLA in healthy donors. From the 120-subject validation cohort, which was separate from the roughly 680-subject first cohort, the donors were drawn. Germline CDR1 and CDR2: LNHNV and YYDKDF (reference sequence). The CDR3 covers 13 residues. V gave up 8 bases and J gave up 0 bases, with 8 bases separating them. Study-wide findings and caveats: Subsequent analysis of the 110 or so validation repertoires found a tendency for first-cohort TCR clusters to co-occur. Most TCR sequences were rare, but some public TCRs occurred in many donors.

TCRdb keeps only in-frame clones here, not all; method: immunoSEQ multiplex PCR. Of around 250,000 clones listed, 90% are singletons. The sequence was obtained from a woman under 30 in good health and CMV-seronegative. The chain links TRBV15 to TRBJ1-5; possibly TRBD1 for D (5 bases). Sequenced input: PBMCs. The CDR3 bases are TGTGCCACCCGACAGTTTAGCAATCAGCCCCAGCATTTT. Protein product: CATRQFSNQPQHF.